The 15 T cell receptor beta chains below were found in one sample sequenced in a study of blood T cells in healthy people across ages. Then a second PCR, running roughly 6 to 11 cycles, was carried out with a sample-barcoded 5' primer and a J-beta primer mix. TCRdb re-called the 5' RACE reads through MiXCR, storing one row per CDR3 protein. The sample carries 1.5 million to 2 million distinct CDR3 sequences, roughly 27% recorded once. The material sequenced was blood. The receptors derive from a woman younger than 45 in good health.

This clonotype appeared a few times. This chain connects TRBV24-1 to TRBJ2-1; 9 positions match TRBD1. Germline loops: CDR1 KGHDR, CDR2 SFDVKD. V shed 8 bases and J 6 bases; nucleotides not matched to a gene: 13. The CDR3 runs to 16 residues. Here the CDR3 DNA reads TGTGCCACCATGGGAACCGGGACAGGGTCCCGCAATGAGCAGTTCTTC. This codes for CATMGTGTGSRNEQFF.

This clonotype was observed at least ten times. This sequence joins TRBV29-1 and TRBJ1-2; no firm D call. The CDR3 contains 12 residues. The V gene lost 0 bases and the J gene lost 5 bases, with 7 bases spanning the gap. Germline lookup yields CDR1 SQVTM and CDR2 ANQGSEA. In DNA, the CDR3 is TGCAGCGTTGAAGATGTACGGTATGGCTACACCTTC. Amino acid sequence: CSVEDVRYGYTF.

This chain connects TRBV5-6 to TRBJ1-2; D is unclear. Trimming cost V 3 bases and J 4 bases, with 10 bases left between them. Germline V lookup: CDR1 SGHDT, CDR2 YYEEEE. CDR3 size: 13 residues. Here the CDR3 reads CASSSRHGYGYTF. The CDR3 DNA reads TGTGCCAGCAGCTCCCGACACGGCTATGGCTACACCTTC. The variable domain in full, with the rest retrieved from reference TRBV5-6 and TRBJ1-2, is DAGVTQSPTHLIKTRGQQVTLRCSPKSGHDTVSWYQQALGQGPQFIFQYYEEEERQRGNFPDRFSGHQFPNYSSELNVNALLLGDSALYLCASSSRHGYGYTFGSGTRLTVV.

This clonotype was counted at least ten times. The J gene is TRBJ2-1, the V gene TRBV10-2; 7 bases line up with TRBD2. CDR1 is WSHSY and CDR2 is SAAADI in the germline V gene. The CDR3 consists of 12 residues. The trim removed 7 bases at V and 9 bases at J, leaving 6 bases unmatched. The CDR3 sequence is CASTSGKGEQFF. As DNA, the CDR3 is TGCGCCAGCACCAGCGGGAAGGGTGAGCAGTTCTTC.

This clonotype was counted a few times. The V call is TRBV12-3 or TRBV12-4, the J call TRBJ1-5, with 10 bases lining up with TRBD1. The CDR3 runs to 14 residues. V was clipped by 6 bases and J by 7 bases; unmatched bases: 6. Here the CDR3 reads CASSTGTGAQPQHF. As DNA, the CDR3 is TGTGCCAGCAGCACCGGGACAGGGGCCCAGCCCCAGCATTTT.

The CDR3 loop is CASSYSGFSEKLFF. The CDR3 region has the DNA TGTGCCAGCAGTTACAGTGGTTTTAGTGAAAAACTGTTTTTT. The gene calls are TRBV6-6 and TRBJ1-4, with D unresolved. Trimming took 2 bases from V and 7 from J, leaving 11 bases between them. Germline V gene data show CDR1 as MNHNY and CDR2 as SVGAGI (reference sequence). The CDR3 is 14 residues long.

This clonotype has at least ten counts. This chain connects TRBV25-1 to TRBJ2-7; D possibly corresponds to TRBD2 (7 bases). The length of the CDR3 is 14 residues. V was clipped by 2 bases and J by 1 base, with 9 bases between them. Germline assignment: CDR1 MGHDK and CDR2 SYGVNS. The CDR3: CASSEGGASYEQYF. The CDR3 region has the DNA TGTGCCAGCAGTGAAGGGGGGGCGTCCTACGAGCAGTACTTC.

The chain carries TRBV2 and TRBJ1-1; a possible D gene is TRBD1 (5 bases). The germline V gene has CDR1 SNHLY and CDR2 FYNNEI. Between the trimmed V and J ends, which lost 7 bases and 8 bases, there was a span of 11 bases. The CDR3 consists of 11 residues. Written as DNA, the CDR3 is TGTGCCAGCACTCGACAGAGCGAAGCTTTCTTT. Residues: CASTRQSEAFF.

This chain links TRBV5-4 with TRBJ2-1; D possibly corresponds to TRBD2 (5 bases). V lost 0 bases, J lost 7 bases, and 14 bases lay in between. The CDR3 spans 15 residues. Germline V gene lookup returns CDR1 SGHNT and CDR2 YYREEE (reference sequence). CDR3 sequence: CASSLGQPGINEQFF. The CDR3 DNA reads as TGTGCCAGCAGCTTGGGACAACCGGGGATAAATGAGCAGTTCTTC.

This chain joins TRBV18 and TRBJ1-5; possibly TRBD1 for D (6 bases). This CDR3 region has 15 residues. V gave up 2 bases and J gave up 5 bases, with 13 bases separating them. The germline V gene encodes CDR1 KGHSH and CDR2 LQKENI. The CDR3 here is CASSPVGHNYQPQHF. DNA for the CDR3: TGTGCCAGCTCACCAGTGGGACATAACTATCAGCCCCAGCATTTT.

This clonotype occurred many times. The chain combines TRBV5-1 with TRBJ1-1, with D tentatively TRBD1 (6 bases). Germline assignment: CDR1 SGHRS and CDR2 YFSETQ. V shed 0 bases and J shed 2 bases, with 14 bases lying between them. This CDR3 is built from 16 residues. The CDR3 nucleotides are TGCGCCAGCAGCTTGGATGGTTCGACAGGTAACACTGAAGCTTTCTTT. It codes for CASSLDGSTGNTEAFF.

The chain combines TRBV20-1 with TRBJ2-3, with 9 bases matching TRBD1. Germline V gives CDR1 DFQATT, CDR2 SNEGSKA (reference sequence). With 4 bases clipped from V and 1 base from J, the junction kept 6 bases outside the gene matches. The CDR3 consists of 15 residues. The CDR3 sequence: CSATRGDRGTDTQYF. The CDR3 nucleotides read TGCAGTGCTACACGGGGGGACAGGGGCACAGATACGCAGTATTTT.

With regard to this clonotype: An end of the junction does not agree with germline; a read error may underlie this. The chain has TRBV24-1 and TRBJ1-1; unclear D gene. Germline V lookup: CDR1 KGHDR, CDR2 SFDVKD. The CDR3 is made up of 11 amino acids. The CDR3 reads CAARQDTEAFF. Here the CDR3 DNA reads TGTGCCGCCAGGCAGGACACTGAAGCTTTCTTT.

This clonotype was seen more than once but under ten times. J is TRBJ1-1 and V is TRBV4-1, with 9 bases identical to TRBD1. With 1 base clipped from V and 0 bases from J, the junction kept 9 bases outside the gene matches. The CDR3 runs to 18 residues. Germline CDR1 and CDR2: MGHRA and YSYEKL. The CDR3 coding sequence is TGCGCCAGCAGCCAAGCAGTCCCGGGACAGGGTATGAACACTGAAGCTTTCTTT. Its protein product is CASSQAVPGQGMNTEAFF.

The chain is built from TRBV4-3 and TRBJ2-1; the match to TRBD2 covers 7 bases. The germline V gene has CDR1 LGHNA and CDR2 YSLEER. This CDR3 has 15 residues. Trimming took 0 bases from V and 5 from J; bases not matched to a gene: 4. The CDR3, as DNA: TGCGCCAGCAGCCAAGATGCGGGAGCGAACAATGAGCAGTTCTTC. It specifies CASSQDAGANNEQFF.